This is a list of T cell receptor beta chains from one sample in a study of blood T cells in healthy people across ages. Using its own MiXCR run on the 5' RACE reads, TCRdb lists one record per CDR3 protein. The table has roughly 790,000 distinct CDR3 sequences, around 46% seen once; the top ten hold 20% to 25%. Sequenced: blood. The receptor source for this set is a woman aged 55-69 years in good health. Each CDR3 is given with its conserved first and last residue. D genes are given only for firm matches. Only part of the rows carry a size: once, few, many, or a class if the clone is expanded.

>.|TRBJ1-4|TRBV20-1|.
TGCAGTGCTTGGGTCCTGGGAACTAATGAAAAACTGTTTTTT
CSAWVLGTNEKLFF
>few|TRBJ1-6|TRBV10-3|.
TGTGCCATCAGCACAGACGGTGCATCCTATAATTCACCCCTCCACTTT
CAISTDGASYNSPLHF
>.|TRBJ2-7|TRBV3-1|.
TGTGCCAGCAGCCAAGCACGAATCCCCTACGAGCAGTACTTC
CASSQARIPYEQYF
>.|TRBJ1-2|TRBV12-3/TRBV12-4|.
TGTGCCAGCAGTTCGCGGGAAGTGAATGAAGATGGCCACACCTTC
CASSSREVNEDGHTF
>.|TRBJ2-5|TRBV6-1|.
TGTGCCAGCAGTGAAAGGACGATTCAAGAGACCCAGTACTTC
CASSERTIQETQYF
>.|TRBJ2-3|TRBV7-9|TRBD2
TGTGCCGGCAGCTTTAGCGGGAGCGGCCGTGGAGATACGCAGTATTTT
CAGSFSGSGRGDTQYF
>.|TRBJ2-2|TRBV6-2/TRBV6-3|TRBD2
TGTGCCAGCAGTTTACTAGCGGGGGGGCGGCTGTTTTTT
CASSLLAGGRLFF
>.|TRBJ2-7|TRBV27|.
TGTGCCAGCAGTTTACGCCCGGGGTACGAGCAGTACTTC
CASSLRPGYEQYF
>few|TRBJ2-7|TRBV10-3|TRBD1
TGTGCCATCAGTGAGTCGGTACAGGGGGGCTACGAGCAGTACTTC
CAISESVQGGYEQYF
>many|TRBJ1-5|TRBV7-8|.
TGTGCCAGCAGCTTAGAAGGGTTTCAGCCCCAGCATTTT
CASSLEGFQPQHF
>.|TRBJ2-3|TRBV7-9|.
TGTGCCACCTACGGTCTAGCAAATGGGGCAGATACGCAGTATTTT
CATYGLANGADTQYF
>.|TRBJ2-7|TRBV6-6|TRBD2
TGTGCCAGCAGTTACTCGCGGGGGGGCATTTACGAGCAGTACTTC
CASSYSRGGIYEQYF
>.|TRBJ1-4|TRBV20-1|.
TGCAGTGCTAGAGGCCGGGGAGGGTTACGGGAAAAACTGTTTTTT
CSARGRGGLREKLFF
>few|TRBJ2-7|TRBV20-1|.
TGCAGTGCGCTTCACTACGAGCAGTACTTC
CSALHYEQYF
>many|TRBJ2-7|TRBV20-1|TRBD1
TGCAGTGCTAGAGATGGGGACAGGTTCTACGAGCAGTACTTC
CSARDGDRFYEQYF
>many|TRBJ1-2|TRBV4-2|.
TGTGCCAGCAGCCAAGATGCCCTTACTGGCGGCTACACCTTC
CASSQDALTGGYTF